These 6 T cell receptor beta chains originate from one sample sequenced in a study of T cell repertoires in cytomegalovirus infection. One entry per CDR3 protein results from TCRdb running MiXCR on the reads. The data hold approximately 1,000,000 distinct CDR3 sequences, with roughly 30% observed a single time. These TCRs are of unknown antigen specificity. The specimen was cultured CD8+ T cells from PBMCs, collected from culture after CMV antigen stimulation. These receptors originate from a human donor in good health (CMV status not recorded). Some clones in this sample may be carry-over from other donors' samples.

About this clonotype: At one of its ends the junction is not consistent with the germline gene, which may arise from a read error. The J gene is TRBJ2-7, the V gene TRBV3-1; 8 bases are a match to TRBD2. This CDR3 region has 14 residues. Germline CDR1 LGHDT, CDR2 YNNKEL (reference sequence). This CDR3 reads CTSSHSGGEYEQYF. The DNA of the CDR3 is TGTACCAGCAGCCATTCCGGGGGGGAATACGAGCAGTACTTC.

At least ten counts were recorded for this clonotype. The chain links TRBV7-8 to TRBJ2-7; TRBD2 matches at 13 bases. Trimming at V came to 5 bases and at J to 4 bases, leaving 5 bases not matched to a gene. Germline loops: CDR1 SGHVS, CDR2 FQNEAQ. The CDR3 loop spans 15 amino acids. The CDR3 region has the DNA TGTGCCAGCAGCCCCTGGACTAGCGGGGGATACGAGCAGTACTTC. It is translated as CASSPWTSGGYEQYF.

This clonotype occurred many times. This rearrangement joins TRBV7-2 to TRBJ2-2, with D possibly matching TRBD2 (5 bases). The germline V gene encodes CDR1 SGHTA and CDR2 FQGNSA. The CDR3 contains 15 residues. V lost 11 bases and J 6 bases, leaving 22 bases between the germline ends. CDR3 DNA sequence: TGTGCCCTCGGATCGGGAAGCTTGGTACCCGGGGAGCTGTTTTTT. Translating it yields CALGSGSLVPGELFF. The entire variable domain, with the rest obtained from reference TRBV7-2 and TRBJ2-2, is as follows: GAGVSQSPSNKVTEKGKDVELRCDPISGHTALYWYRQSLGQGLEFLIYFQGNSAPDKSGLPSDRFSAERTGGSVSTLTIQRTQQEDSAVYLCALGSGSLVPGELFFGEGSRLTVL.

In this sample, this clonotype turned up a few times. The chain joins TRBV12-3 or TRBV12-4 to TRBJ2-3; 8 bases are a match to TRBD2. The CDR3 totals 13 residues. V lost 8 bases and J lost 2; bases outside the gene matches: 3. The CDR3 region has the DNA TGTGCCAGCCGGGGGGGGGACACAGATACGCAGTATTTT. It is translated as CASRGGDTDTQYF.

The chain couples TRBV6-1 to TRBJ1-2; D is unresolved. Deletions cut 3 bases from V and 5 bases from J, with 13 bases between. Per the germline V gene, CDR1 is MNHNS and CDR2 is SASEGT. The CDR3 has 14 residues. The CDR3 here is CASSESTFLYGYTF. CDR3 nucleotides: TGTGCCAGCAGTGAGTCTACCTTCCTGTATGGCTACACCTTC.

This clonotype was seen more than once but under ten times. J is TRBJ2-3 and V is TRBV6-5; D not resolved. This CDR3 has 20 amino acids. V was shortened by 2 bases and J by 0 bases, with 24 bases between the two germline ends. CDR1 is MNHEY and CDR2 is SVGAGI in the germline V gene. In DNA form, the CDR3 reads TGTGCCAGCAGTTACACCTACCCCCTGCTCCCTGGACGTAGCACAGATACGCAGTATTTT. Protein product: CASSYTYPLLPGRSTDTQYF.